One sample yielded the 25 T cell receptor beta chains listed below, sequenced in a study of somatic mutations in cytotoxic T cells in rheumatoid arthritis. Only in-frame clones appear in the TCRdb table, and some are missing; sequencing was by immunoSEQ multiplex PCR. The data contain about 11,000 clones, roughly four fifths of them singletons. The sequenced sample was CD8+ T cells sorted from blood. These receptor sequences come from a woman aged 60-75 years with rheumatoid arthritis.

The V call is TRBV5-1, the J call TRBJ2-5, with D perhaps TRBD2 (6 bases). The DNA end is more similar to TRBJ2-7, so the J call may be wrong. The CDR3 has 18 residues. Germline lookup yields CDR1 SGHRS and CDR2 YFSETQ. In nucleotides, the CDR3 is TGCGCCAGCAGCTTGGTGGGTCCGGGCCGAAGCCAGGGAGGCGAGCAGTACTTC. As protein: CASSLVGPGRSQGGEQYF.

The V call is TRBV4-1, the J call TRBJ2-3, with D possibly being TRBD2 (7 bases). This CDR3 contains 22 residues. The ends were cut back, 3 bases at V and 0 bases at J, with 31 bases in the middle. Germline CDR1 and CDR2: MGHRA and YSYEKL. CDR3 in DNA: TGCGCCAGCAGCCATCCCAAGGCCCCCCACGGGGAGGGGGATCCTAGCACAGATACGCAGTATTTT. Protein sequence: CASSHPKAPHGEGDPSTDTQYF.

The gene calls are TRBV2 and TRBJ1-5, with D perhaps TRBD1 (5 bases). V lost 5 bases and J 5 bases, leaving 19 bases between the germline ends. The CDR3 consists of 16 residues. Germline V CDR1 and CDR2: SNHLY, FYNNEI. The CDR3, as DNA: TGTGCCAGCAGTCAATCCCCGGCGGGGACGGATCAGCCCCAGCATTTT. This encodes CASSQSPAGTDQPQHF.

The genes are TRBV7-8 and TRBJ2-1; maybe TRBD2 (5 bases). The CDR3 extends over 15 amino acids. V shed 5 bases and J shed 8 bases, with 19 bases lying between them. Germline assignment: CDR1 SGHVS and CDR2 FQNEAQ. CDR3 sequence (DNA): TGTGCCAGCAGCCCGGGGATCTGGCCCTCGGATGAGCAGTTCTTC. It translates to CASSPGIWPSDEQFF.

The table lists this clone with a few counts. This chain links TRBV28 with TRBJ1-1, with 7 bases matching TRBD1. Looked up from germline, CDR1 is MDHEN and CDR2 is SYDVKM. Trimming removed 5 bases from V and 3 bases from J; junction bases left unmatched: 6. The CDR3 totals 14 residues. The CDR3 region has the DNA TGTGCCAGCAGTGTACAGGGGATCGACACTGAAGCTTTCTTT. Encoded protein: CASSVQGIDTEAFF.

The V call is TRBV9, the J call TRBJ2-3; the D is unclear. CDR3 length: 15 residues. Deletions cut 2 bases from V and 1 base from J, with 11 bases between. Per the germline V gene, CDR1 is SGDLS and CDR2 is YYNGEE. CDR3 coding DNA: TGTGCCAGCAGCGTTCAGTCAAAACGCACAGATACGCAGTATTTT. Translated: CASSVQSKRTDTQYF. The full variable domain, rest sourced from reference TRBV9 and TRBJ2-3, is DSGVTQTPKHLITATGQRVTLRCSPRSGDLSVYWYQQSLDQGLQFLIQYYNGEERAKGNILERFSAQQFPDLHSELNLSSLELGDSALYFCASSVQSKRTDTQYFGPGTRLTVL.

This sequence joins TRBV11-3 and TRBJ2-3; D gene unclear. The germline V gene has CDR1 SGHNT and CDR2 YENEEA. The ends were cut back, 5 bases at V and 5 bases at J, with 11 bases in the middle. The CDR3 length is 13 residues. CDR3 loop: CASSRVMRDTQYF. The CDR3 nucleotides are TGTGCCAGCAGCCGAGTCATGAGAGATACGCAGTATTTT.

V usage is TRBV27 and J usage is TRBJ2-1; TRBD2 agrees at 9 bases. The J segment lost 10 bases and the V segment lost 6 bases, leaving 16 bases of the junction unmatched. Germline V gene data show CDR1 as MNHEY and CDR2 as SMNVEV (reference sequence). The CDR3 is 16 residues long. CDR3 sequence: CASSRLILAGVREQFF. The CDR3 DNA reads TGTGCCAGCAGCCGCCTGATTTTAGCGGGAGTGAGGGAGCAGTTCTTC.

The chain recombines TRBV6-5 with TRBJ1-1; tentative D call: TRBD1 (6 bases). This CDR3 comprises 12 residues. The germline CDR1 and CDR2 sequences are MNHEY and SVGAGI. Trimming cost V 6 bases and J 4 bases, with 9 bases left between them. The CDR3 protein is CASSIQGTEAFF. Here the CDR3 DNA reads TGTGCCAGCAGCATACAGGGCACTGAAGCTTTCTTT.

This clone was recorded a few times. The chain has TRBV30 and TRBJ1-1, with TRBD1 matching over 7 bases. After removal of 4 bases from V and 1 base from J, the junction contained 6 bases not matched to a gene. This CDR3 has 14 amino acids. Germline V gives CDR1 GTSNPN, CDR2 SVGIG (reference sequence). The CDR3 bases are TGTGCCTGGACCCTGACAGGGACGAACACTGAAGCTTTCTTT. Translating it yields CAWTLTGTNTEAFF. The full variable domain, completed using reference TRBV30 and TRBJ1-1, is SQTIHQWPATLVQPVGSPLSLECTVEGTSNPNLYWYRQAAGRGLQLLFYSVGIGQISSEVPQNLSASRPQDRQFILSSKKLLLSDSGFYLCAWTLTGTNTEAFFGQGTRLTVV.

This clone was seen only once. The chain couples TRBV6-4 to TRBJ2-1, with D perhaps TRBD2 (5 bases). The germline V and J ends were trimmed by 0 bases and 6 bases, with 12 bases remaining between them. Germline CDR1 reads MRHNA; CDR2 reads SNTAGT. CDR3 length equals 15 residues. The CDR3 DNA reads TGTGCCAGCAGTGACTCCCATGGTAGCGCCAATGAGCAGTTCTTC. Its translation: CASSDSHGSANEQFF.

This sequence joins TRBV28 and TRBJ2-1, with D possibly matching TRBD2 (6 bases). The V end was cut by 5 bases, the J end by 3 bases, with 14 bases between. CDR3 length equals 15 residues. The germline V gene encodes CDR1 MDHEN and CDR2 SYDVKM. CDR3 nucleotides: TGTGCCAGCAGTGCTTACCGGGAGCTCTACAATGAGCAGTTCTTC. Protein product: CASSAYRELYNEQFF. Filled out from reference TRBV28 and TRBJ2-1, the complete variable domain reads DVKVTQSSRYLVKRTGEKVFLECVQDMDHENMFWYRQDPGLGLRLIYFSYDVKMKEKGDIPEGYSVSREKKERFSLILESASTNQTSMYLCASSAYRELYNEQFFGPGTRLTVL.

CDR3 bases: TGTGCCAGCAGTTTATACCGGGACAGGGACTACGAGCAGTACTTC. Translated: CASSLYRDRDYEQYF. J is TRBJ2-7 and V is TRBV28, with 9 bases matching TRBD1. The V and J ends lost 1 base and 3 bases, in that order; junction bases with no gene match: 4. There are 15 residues in the CDR3. CDR1 is MDHEN and CDR2 is SYDVKM in the germline V gene. Supplemented by reference TRBV28 and TRBJ2-7, the full variable domain reads DVKVTQSSRYLVKRTGEKVFLECVQDMDHENMFWYRQDPGLGLRLIYFSYDVKMKEKGDIPEGYSVSREKKERFSLILESASTNQTSMYLCASSLYRDRDYEQYFGPGTRLTVT.

The chain uses TRBV7-8 and TRBJ2-7; D perhaps matches TRBD2 (5 bases). This CDR3 has 16 amino acids. V shed 1 base and J shed 3 bases, with 16 bases lying between them. Germline values: CDR1 SGHVS, CDR2 FQNEAQ. As DNA, the CDR3 is TGTGCCAGCAGCTTAGGGTACGGCAGGACTCACTACGAGCAGTACTTC. Amino acids: CASSLGYGRTHYEQYF.

The rearrangement joins TRBV7-9 to TRBJ1-6; D call uncertain. Trimming removed 4 bases from V and 15 bases from J, with 13 bases in between. The CDR3 runs to 12 residues. Germline lookup yields CDR1 SEHNR and CDR2 FQNEAQ (reference sequence). In DNA form, the CDR3 reads TGTGCCAGCAGCTCCGCCTCTGGCAGCCTCCACTTT. Its translation is CASSSASGSLHF. Together with reference TRBV7-9 and TRBJ1-6, the CDR3 gives the full variable domain: DTGVSQNPRHKITKRGQNVTFRCDPISEHNRLYWYRQTLGQGPEFLTYFQNEAQLEKSRLLSDRFSAERPKGSFSTLEIQRTEQGDSAMYLCASSSASGSLHFGNGTRLTVT.

This chain uses TRBV9 with TRBJ2-7; D is possibly TRBD1 (6 bases). This CDR3 comprises 15 residues. CDR1 is SGDLS, CDR2 YYNGEE, per germline. The V gene lost 0 bases and the J gene lost 3 bases, with 13 bases spanning the gap. The CDR3 is CASSVDPQGFYEQYF. The CDR3 DNA follows: TGTGCCAGCAGCGTAGACCCACAGGGATTCTACGAGCAGTACTTC.

This clone was found once. The genes are TRBV9 and TRBJ2-5; 7 nucleotides align to TRBD2. After removal of 0 bases from V and 4 bases from J, the junction contained 6 bases not matched to a gene. The CDR3 sequence is 15 residues long. Germline-derived CDR1 and CDR2 are SGDLS and YYNGEE. The CDR3 protein is CASSVGAGAGETQYF. CDR3 nucleotide sequence: TGTGCCAGCAGCGTAGGGGCGGGAGCCGGAGAGACCCAGTACTTC.

The rearrangement links TRBV5-1 to TRBJ2-1, with TRBD2 as a possible D gene (6 bases). Trimming removed 3 bases from V and 5 bases from J, with 21 bases in between. The CDR3 is 17 residues long. Per the germline V gene, CDR1 is SGHRS and CDR2 is YFSETQ. The CDR3 DNA follows: TGCGCCAGCAGCTCCGTACCTCCGGGGGATTGGGACAATGAGCAGTTCTTC. This sequence encodes CASSSVPPGDWDNEQFF.

In its sample, this clone was seen a few times. The V call is TRBV29-1, the J call TRBJ2-1; possible D gene TRBD1, 5 bases. There are 15 residues in the CDR3. Germline V gene data show CDR1 as SQVTM and CDR2 as ANQGSEA. V lost 4 bases to trimming and J lost 6 bases, with 19 bases between them. CDR3 residues: CSVGGIPQSLNEQFF. The CDR3 bases are TGCAGCGTTGGGGGCATCCCGCAATCCCTCAATGAGCAGTTCTTC.

The chain uses TRBV2 and TRBJ2-7; 7 bases agree with TRBD1. This CDR3 is 13 amino acids long. Germline lookup yields CDR1 SNHLY and CDR2 FYNNEI. The J segment lost 4 bases and the V segment lost 7 bases, leaving 7 bases of the junction unmatched. The chain's CDR3 is CASNDRELYEQYF. CDR3 DNA: TGTGCCAGCAACGACAGGGAATTATACGAGCAGTACTTC.

Written as DNA, the CDR3 is TGTGCCAGTAGTATCGGGGTTGCAACTAATGAAAAACTGTTTTTT. Its protein is CASSIGVATNEKLFF. The chain combines TRBV19 with TRBJ1-4; D is unresolved. Per germline, CDR1 LNHDA and CDR2 SQIVND (reference sequence). The V end lost 3 bases, the J end lost 0 bases, and 8 bases lay between the germline ends. The CDR3 runs 15 residues. Full variable domain (remainder filled in from reference TRBV19 and TRBJ1-4): DGGITQSPKYLFRKEGQNVTLSCEQNLNHDAMYWYRQDPGQGLRLIYYSQIVNDFQKGDIAEGYSVSREKKESFPLTVTSAQKNPTAFYLCASSIGVATNEKLFFGSGTQLSVL.

The genes are TRBV27 and TRBJ1-4, with a possible D match to TRBD1 (6 bases). CDR3 length: 16 residues. V was cut by 5 bases and J by 4 bases, with 17 bases left in between. Germline CDR1 and CDR2: MNHEY and SMNVEV (reference sequence). The CDR3, as DNA: TGTGCCAGCAGTACGTTCACAGGGCGAGATAATGAAAAACTGTTTTTT. Amino acid sequence: CASSTFTGRDNEKLFF.

The rearrangement uses TRBV28 and TRBJ2-7; the D gene is possibly TRBD2 (5 bases). CDR1 and CDR2 (germline): MDHEN, SYDVKM. Trimming cost V 2 bases and J 7 bases, with 15 bases left between them. This CDR3 contains 14 residues. The CDR3 reads CASSLSMDSGEQYF. CDR3 coding DNA: TGTGCCAGCAGTTTAAGCATGGACTCGGGGGAGCAGTACTTC.

V gene TRBV9 combines with J gene TRBJ1-1; D uncertain. V was shortened by 0 bases and J by 0 bases, with 6 bases between the two germline ends. CDR1 is SGDLS and CDR2 is YYNGEE in the germline V gene. CDR3 size: 14 residues. The DNA for the CDR3 is TGTGCCAGCAGCGTAGGGCCTTTGAACACTGAAGCTTTCTTT. It is translated as CASSVGPLNTEAFF. The whole variable domain, remainder taken from reference TRBV9 and TRBJ1-1, is DSGVTQTPKHLITATGQRVTLRCSPRSGDLSVYWYQQSLDQGLQFLIQYYNGEERAKGNILERFSAQQFPDLHSELNLSSLELGDSALYFCASSVGPLNTEAFFGQGTRLTVV.

The V gene is TRBV27, the J gene TRBJ1-5; D gene ambiguous. The CDR3 spans 13 residues. Looked up from germline, CDR1 is MNHEY and CDR2 is SMNVEV (reference sequence). The V and J ends lost 2 bases and 6 bases respectively, with 8 bases between them. This CDR3 reads CASSLTERQPQHF. The CDR3 DNA reads TGTGCCAGCAGTTTAACTGAGCGTCAGCCCCAGCATTTT.